The rows below give T cell receptor beta chains drawn from one sample of a study of response to subunit inactivated influenza vaccine. MiXCR, run by TCRdb on the RT-PCR reads, gives a single entry per CDR3 protein. This table holds 650,000 to 800,000 distinct CDR3 sequences, less than 20% found once. The specimen comprised PBMCs from blood, sampled 5 days after vaccination. The receptors stem from a man aged 45-65 years who received an inactivated influenza vaccine. The CDR3 runs from the conserved cysteine through the conserved F or W. Fields, in order: D gene, V gene, J gene, clone size, CDR3 DNA, CDR3 protein. D genes are given only for firm matches. Where a row states a size, it is once, few, many or the class of an expanded clone; other rows omit it.

>-|TRBV7-9|TRBJ2-5|-
TGTGCCAGCAGCTTAATGGGCGACAGACAAGAGACCCAGTACTTC
CASSLMGDRQETQYF
>TRBD2|TRBV4-3|TRBJ2-3|-
TGCGCCAGCAGGGGGTCGGTAGCGGGAGTGGCAGATACGCAGTATTTT
CASRGSVAGVADTQYF
>-|TRBV20-1|TRBJ2-2|-
TGCAGTGCTAGTGAAGGACAGAACACCGGGGAGCTGTTTTTT
CSASEGQNTGELFF
>-|TRBV2|TRBJ2-1|-
TGTGCCAGCACCGGGACGTACTCCTACAATGAGCAGTTCTTC
CASTGTYSYNEQFF
>TRBD1|TRBV10-3|TRBJ2-2|-
TGTGCCATCAGGACAGGGGGCTCCGGGGAGCTGTTTTTT
CAIRTGGSGELFF
>-|TRBV10-3|TRBJ2-2|few
TGTGCCATCAGTGAGACCCCAGGGGAGGGGACCGGGGAGCTGTTTTTT
CAISETPGEGTGELFF
>-|TRBV11-2|TRBJ2-1|-
TGTGCCAGCAGCCCCCGGTGGGAAACTGAGCAGTTCTTC
CASSPRWETEQFF
>-|TRBV5-1|TRBJ2-1|many
TGCGCCAGCAGCTTGGGCAGGGCGTCCGATGAGCAGTTCTTC
CASSLGRASDEQFF
>-|TRBV12-3/TRBV12-4|TRBJ1-2|few
TGTGCCAGCAGTCAGTCGGCGGGGCGAGGCTACACCTTC
CASSQSAGRGYTF
>-|TRBV5-4|TRBJ2-1|-
TGTGCCAGCAGCGTTTTAGGTCGGGCGGATTTAAACAATGAGCAGTTCTTC
CASSVLGRADLNNEQFF
>-|TRBV5-1|TRBJ1-5|-
TGCGCCAGCAGGGAGACTAGCAATCAGCCCCAGCATTTT
CASRETSNQPQHF
>TRBD2|TRBV7-2|TRBJ2-1|-
TGTGCCAGCAGCTTAGGCGGGAGCGGGAACAATGAGCAGTTCTTC
CASSLGGSGNNEQFF
>-|TRBV5-1|TRBJ2-1|many
TGCGCCAGCAGCTTATTAGAAGGGGGCTACAATGAGCAGTTCTTC
CASSLLEGGYNEQFF
>-|TRBV6-2/TRBV6-3|TRBJ2-1|once
TGTGCCAGCAGTTACTCCGTACTCCTCAGGGCCTACAATGAGCAGTTCTTC
CASSYSVLLRAYNEQFF
>TRBD1|TRBV24-1|TRBJ2-5|few
TGTGCCACCAGTGACGGTGACAGGGGGTCTCTCGAGACCCAGTACTTC
CATSDGDRGSLETQYF
>-|TRBV4-3|TRBJ2-1|few
TGCGCCAGCAGCCAAGGTCGGTGGACAGATACCTACAATGAGCAGTTCTTC
CASSQGRWTDTYNEQFF
>-|TRBV4-2|TRBJ2-6|-
TGTGCCAGCAGCCAAGTGGTCGGGGTTGGGGCCAACGTCCTGACTTTC
CASSQVVGVGANVLTF
>TRBD2|TRBV10-3|TRBJ2-7|few
TGTGCCATCAGTGACCTAGCGGGATCTCGGGAGCAGTACTTC
CAISDLAGSREQYF
>-|TRBV29-1|TRBJ2-2|-
TGCAGCGTTGATGGCCTTAGCACCGGGGAGCTGTTTTTT
CSVDGLSTGELFF
>TRBD2|TRBV28|TRBJ2-3|-
TGTGCCAGCAGCCAAGAGACTAGCGTAGATACGCAGTATTTT
CASSQETSVDTQYF
>TRBD2|TRBV20-1|TRBJ2-1|-
TGCAGTGCTAGTGGCGGGAGGGCCGACAATGAGCAGTTCTTC
CSASGGRADNEQFF
>TRBD2|TRBV10-3|TRBJ2-5|-
TGTGCCACCGGGACTACCCAAGAGACCCAGTACTTC
CATGTTQETQYF
>TRBD2|TRBV3-1|TRBJ2-3|few
TGTGCCAGCAGCCATCGCTGGACTAGCGGGAGGAACCCAGATACGCAGTATTTT
CASSHRWTSGRNPDTQYF
>TRBD1|TRBV20-1|TRBJ1-5|many
TGCAGTGCGGGACAGGGAGGCCAGCCCCAGCATTTT
CSAGQGGQPQHF
>TRBD1|TRBV6-1|TRBJ2-3|many
TGTGCCAGCAGCTCGGGACAGGGTTTAGGGGATACGCAGTATTTT
CASSSGQGLGDTQYF
>TRBD1|TRBV7-6|TRBJ2-7|-
TGTGCCAGCAGCCGGGACAGGGAGGGAGAGCAGTACTTC
CASSRDREGEQYF
>-|TRBV6-2/TRBV6-3|TRBJ1-1|few
TGTGCCAGCAGTTACTCCGGGCTCTTGGGGACTGAAGCTTTCTTT
CASSYSGLLGTEAFF
>-|TRBV11-2|TRBJ2-5|-
TGTGCCAGCAGCCGGAACTGGAGGGAGACCCAGTACTTC
CASSRNWRETQYF
>-|TRBV7-2|TRBJ2-3|once
TGTGCCAGCAGCTTATGGGGCAGGAAAAGCACAGATACGCAGTATTTT
CASSLWGRKSTDTQYF
>-|TRBV20-1|TRBJ2-1|many
TGCAGTGCTAAGGTGGGGGGCTCCTACAATGAGCAGTTCTTC
CSAKVGGSYNEQFF
>-|TRBV19|TRBJ2-2|once
TGTGCCAGTAGTCCCCCTACTAGTAACGTCGGGGAGCTGTTTTTT
CASSPPTSNVGELFF
>-|TRBV29-1|TRBJ1-2|-
TGCAGCGTTGAAAGGCAGAGTTATGGCTACACCTTC
CSVERQSYGYTF
>-|TRBV30|TRBJ2-5|few
TGTGCCTGGAGTGGACAGCAAGAGACCCAGTACTTC
CAWSGQQETQYF
>-|TRBV12-3/TRBV12-4|TRBJ2-6|-
TGTGCCAGCAGTTTTCAAGGTACTGGGGCCAACGTCCTGACTTTC
CASSFQGTGANVLTF
>TRBD2|TRBV11-2|TRBJ2-3|few
TGTGCCAGCAGCTGGGGACTAGCGGGCGGTAATACGCAGTATTTT
CASSWGLAGGNTQYF
>TRBD2|TRBV7-9|TRBJ2-1|few
TGTGCCAGCAGCCTAGCGGGGGGCCGCGGCAATGAGCAGTTCTTC
CASSLAGGRGNEQFF
>-|TRBV15|TRBJ2-1|few
TGTGCCACCAGCCTTCACTACAATGAGCAGTTCTTC
CATSLHYNEQFF
>TRBD1|TRBV5-1|TRBJ2-2|-
TGCGCCAGCAGCCGGGGACAGAAGAACACCGGGGAGCTGTTTTTT
CASSRGQKNTGELFF
>-|TRBV10-3|TRBJ2-5|-
TGTGCCATCAGTCCCCAAGAGACCCAGTACTTC
CAISPQETQYF
>-|TRBV3-1|TRBJ2-2|few
TGTGCCAGCAGCCGAACAGAGGTCTACGGGGAGCTGTTTTTT
CASSRTEVYGELFF
>TRBD1|TRBV20-1|TRBJ2-1|-
TGCAGTGCTCGGGGACAGCACAGCAATGAGCAGTTCTTC
CSARGQHSNEQFF
>-|TRBV11-2|TRBJ1-4|few
TGTGCCAGCAGCGATACACGGTTTGGGCGTGTTAATGAAAAACTGTTTTTT
CASSDTRFGRVNEKLFF
>-|TRBV6-5|TRBJ2-3|few
TGTGCCAGCAGTTACTCCTCGGAGGGGGGGGTTAGCACAGATACGCAGTATTTT
CASSYSSEGGVSTDTQYF
>-|TRBV5-6|TRBJ2-7|-
TGTGCCAGCAGTTGGCAGGGCCCTAGTTTGAGCGAGCAGTACTTC
CASSWQGPSLSEQYF
>-|TRBV15|TRBJ2-1|few
TGTGCCACCAGCAGAGATTTCGAGTTGGGGGCCTACAATGAGCAGTTCTTC
CATSRDFELGAYNEQFF
>TRBD1|TRBV5-5|TRBJ2-1|few
TGTGCCAGCAGCTTGATGAAGGGGGCGCTGGTCAATGAGCAGTTCTTC
CASSLMKGALVNEQFF
>TRBD2|TRBV9|TRBJ2-2|-
TGTGCCAGCAGCCCCCGGGGGCGGGAGGGCACCGGGGAGCTGTTATTT
CASSPRGREGTGELLF
>-|TRBV6-5|TRBJ2-7|many
TGTGCCAGCAGTTACGGGTCTGGTACCAGCTCCTACGAGCAGTACTTC
CASSYGSGTSSYEQYF
>TRBD1|TRBV5-1|TRBJ1-1|-
TGCGCCAGCAGCGAAAGACAGGGGGCATATACTGAAGCTTTCTTT
CASSERQGAYTEAFF
>-|TRBV6-5|TRBJ1-2|-
TGTGCCAGCAGTTACGCAACGTCCTATGGCTACACCTTC
CASSYATSYGYTF
>-|TRBV7-2|TRBJ1-2|-
TGTGCCAGCAGCTTACGGGCGGGCAAGCCTAACTATGGCTACACCTTC
CASSLRAGKPNYGYTF